Below, 32 T cell receptor beta chains from the same sample are listed, as sequenced in a study of blood T cells in healthy people across ages. Next came a second PCR, run for about 7 to 12 cycles, which used a sample-barcoded 5' primer along with a J-beta primer mix. TCRdb fed the 5' RACE reads into MiXCR, producing one record per CDR3 protein. In the table there are under 1 million distinct CDR3 sequences, 40% to 50% of which are singletons. Sequenced sample: blood. These receptors came from a man aged 60-69 years in good health.

V usage is TRBV4-1 and J usage is TRBJ1-5; 9 bases match TRBD1. CDR3 length: 14 amino acids. Looked up from germline, CDR1 is MGHRA and CDR2 is YSYEKL. The V gene end was trimmed by 2 bases and the J gene end by 7 bases; junction bases not matched to a gene: 3. DNA for the CDR3: TGCGCCAGCAGCCAAACACAGGGGGCCCAGCCCCAGCATTTT. Its protein product is CASSQTQGAQPQHF.

This clonotype was observed a few times. The V and J genes are TRBV24-1 and TRBJ2-5; the D gene is possibly TRBD1 (5 bases). This CDR3 comprises 16 residues. V gave up 3 bases and J gave up 0 bases, with 13 bases separating them. Germline V gene sequence: CDR1 KGHDR, CDR2 SFDVKD. The CDR3 reads CATSDGAVGYQETQYF. CDR3 sequence (DNA): TGTGCCACCAGTGATGGGGCTGTAGGCTACCAAGAGACCCAGTACTTC.

This clonotype was seen only a few times. At one of its ends the junction is not consistent with the germline gene, which may arise from a read error. This sequence joins TRBV20-1 and TRBJ1-5, with D possibly TRBD1 on 6 matching bases. The length of the CDR3 is 14 residues. Germline V gene sequence: CDR1 DFQATT, CDR2 SNEGSKA (reference sequence). This chain's CDR3 is CSAREGEWVQPQHF. CDR3 in DNA: TGCAGTGCCAGAGAGGGGGAATGGGTTCAGCCCCAGCATTTT.

V and J are TRBV24-1 and TRBJ2-1, with D tentatively TRBD2 (6 bases). V lost 6 bases to trimming and J lost 12 bases, with 17 bases between them. The CDR3 is 13 residues long. Germline V gene sequence: CDR1 KGHDR, CDR2 SFDVKD. The CDR3 bases are TGTGCCACCAGTTCGGGACTGGGTGTTGCGCAGTTCTTC. Protein product: CATSSGLGVAQFF.

This clonotype was seen just once. V usage is TRBV3-1 and J usage is TRBJ1-4; D uncertain. CDR1 is LGHDT and CDR2 is YNNKEL in the germline V gene (reference sequence). V was clipped by 0 bases and J by 0 bases, with 11 bases between them. The CDR3 is 17 amino acids. The CDR3 DNA follows: TGTGCCAGCAGCCAAGATAAAAGGGTTCCAACTAATGAAAAACTGTTTTTT. This sequence encodes CASSQDKRVPTNEKLFF.

This clonotype was seen only a few times. The chain links TRBV18 to TRBJ1-6, with 11 nucleotides matching TRBD1. The germline V gene has CDR1 KGHSH and CDR2 LQKENI. CDR3 length: 15 amino acids. V lost 5 bases to trimming and J lost 9 bases; unmatched junction nucleotides: 6. In DNA form, the CDR3 reads TGTGCCAGCTCAGCCGGGACAGGGGGGACTTCACCCCTCCACTTT. This translates into CASSAGTGGTSPLHF.

The chain has TRBV20-1 and TRBJ1-5, with D tentatively TRBD1 (5 bases). CDR1 is DFQATT, CDR2 SNEGSKA, per germline (reference sequence). The V and J ends lost 3 bases and 1 base respectively, with 16 bases between them. CDR3 length: 16 residues. CDR3 sequence reads: CSASYIGDVSNQPQHF. Here the CDR3 DNA reads TGCAGTGCTAGTTATATAGGGGATGTGAGCAATCAGCCCCAGCATTTT.

J is TRBJ1-1 and V is TRBV4-3; TRBD1 agrees at 7 bases. V lost 1 base and J lost 0; bases outside the gene matches: 2. The germline gives CDR1 LGHNA, CDR2 YSLEER. The CDR3 extends over 15 amino acids. The CDR3 sequence is CASSQADRLNTEAFF. The CDR3 DNA follows: TGCGCCAGCAGCCAAGCGGACAGGCTGAACACTGAAGCTTTCTTT.

The chain recombines TRBV15 with TRBJ2-3; 11 bases are shared with TRBD2. The CDR3 is 15 amino acids. Germline V gives CDR1 LNHNV, CDR2 YYDKDF (reference sequence). Losses at the gene ends were 7 bases for V and 6 bases for J; bases not matched to a gene: 9. CDR3 DNA: TGTGCCACCACCATTAGCGGGGGGGCGGGTGATACGCAGTATTTT. It is translated as CATTISGGAGDTQYF.

V usage is TRBV30 and J usage is TRBJ2-1, with 8 bases that match TRBD2. The CDR3 consists of 15 residues. Germline CDR1 and CDR2: GTSNPN and SVGIG (reference sequence). With 4 bases clipped from V and 0 bases from J, the junction kept 5 bases outside the gene matches. In DNA, the CDR3 is TGTGCCTGGACGGGGGGGTACAGCTCCTACAATGAGCAGTTCTTC. Amino acid sequence: CAWTGGYSSYNEQFF.

This clonotype was found a few times. The chain recombines TRBV24-1 with TRBJ2-5, with 8 bases that match TRBD1. The germline gives CDR1 KGHDR, CDR2 SFDVKD. There are 14 residues in the CDR3. The junction had 10 bases not matched to a gene; V was cut back by 9 bases and J by 5 bases. This CDR3 reads CATRGQGAQETQYF. The CDR3 region has the DNA TGTGCCACCCGAGGCCAGGGGGCTCAGGAGACCCAGTACTTC.

The CDR3 loop is CAGRTGGLNTEAFF. The CDR3, as DNA: TGTGCCGGCCGGACAGGGGGCCTCAACACTGAAGCTTTCTTT. The J gene is TRBJ1-1, the V gene TRBV6-2 or TRBV6-3, with TRBD1 matching 11 bases. CDR1 MNHEY and CDR2 SVGEGT come from the germline V gene. The CDR3 has 14 residues. Germline trimming cut 11 bases from V and 2 bases from J; bases unmatched to any gene: 7.

The rearrangement uses TRBV20-1 and TRBJ2-3; TRBD1 matches at 8 bases. Trimming took 5 bases from V and 4 from J; bases not matched to a gene: 5. The CDR3 covers 13 residues. Germline lookup yields CDR1 DFQATT and CDR2 SNEGSKA (reference sequence). The CDR3 region is CSAQQDRADTQYF. CDR3 sequence (DNA): TGCAGTGCTCAACAGGACAGGGCAGATACGCAGTATTTT.

The chain links TRBV5-1 to TRBJ2-7, with D perhaps being TRBD1 or TRBD2 (5 bases each). Per germline, CDR1 SGHRS and CDR2 YFSETQ. This CDR3 contains 16 residues. With 4 bases removed from V and 0 bases from J, the gap between germline ends came to 17 bases. This chain's CDR3 is CASSPTVGDSSYEQYF. Written as DNA, the CDR3 is TGCGCCAGCAGCCCTACGGTGGGGGATAGCTCCTACGAGCAGTACTTC.

The rearrangement joins TRBV3-1 to TRBJ1-2; tentative D call: TRBD1 (6 bases). V dropped 0 bases and J dropped 4 bases, with 12 bases sitting between them. Germline CDR1 reads LGHDT; CDR2 reads YNNKEL (reference sequence). The CDR3 covers 15 residues. The CDR3 coding sequence is TGTGCCAGCAGCCAAGATACACAGGGTTTCTATGGCTACACCTTC. Translating gives CASSQDTQGFYGYTF.

In its sample, this clonotype was seen a few times. Written as DNA, the CDR3 is TGTGCCAGCAGCTTAGCTGCAGGGTTTACCAAAAACATTCAGTACTTC. Its protein product is CASSLAAGFTKNIQYF. The chain is built from TRBV7-2 and TRBJ2-4, with D maybe TRBD1 (5 bases). The CDR3 runs 16 residues. Between the trimmed V and J ends, which lost 0 bases and 2 bases, there was a span of 11 bases. Germline assignment: CDR1 SGHTA and CDR2 FQGNSA.

The chain has TRBV28 and TRBJ2-3; 7 bases fit TRBD1. CDR1 is MDHEN and CDR2 is SYDVKM in the germline V gene. With 2 bases clipped from V and 1 base from J, the junction kept 9 bases outside the gene matches. CDR3 length: 17 residues. The chain's CDR3 is CASSLRPDRSRTDTQYF. The CDR3 nucleotides are TGTGCCAGCAGTTTACGACCGGACAGGTCCCGCACAGATACGCAGTATTTT.

In its sample, this clonotype was seen a few times. V and J are TRBV20-1 and TRBJ1-2, with 7 bases matching TRBD1. The germline V gene encodes CDR1 DFQATT and CDR2 SNEGSKA (reference sequence). The CDR3 has 15 amino acids. The ends lost 0 bases at V and 5 bases at J; junction bases unmatched: 9. CDR3 DNA: TGCAGTGCTAGAGATCGGGACAGCCACTTTTATGGCTACACCTTC. This gives the protein CSARDRDSHFYGYTF.

This clonotype turned up a few times. The chain has TRBV5-1 and TRBJ1-2; tentative D call: TRBD1 (5 bases). The CDR3 is 14 residues long. Per germline, CDR1 SGHRS and CDR2 YFSETQ. V lost 4 bases, J lost 0 bases, and 10 bases lay in between. The CDR3 sequence: CASSEDTTNYGYTF. DNA of the CDR3: TGCGCCAGCAGCGAGGACACGACTAACTATGGCTACACCTTC.

This chain links TRBV6-5 with TRBJ2-5; D might be TRBD2 (7 bases). V dropped 6 bases and J dropped 4 bases, with 12 bases sitting between them. The CDR3 length is 13 residues. Germline CDR1 reads MNHEY; CDR2 reads SVGAGI. The CDR3 coding sequence is TGTGCCAGCAGCCGTGCGGGGGCAGAGACCCAGTACTTC. Its protein is CASSRAGAETQYF.

V usage is TRBV6-5 and J usage is TRBJ2-3, with TRBD1 matching 7 bases. This CDR3 region has 15 residues. V was pared by 8 bases and J by 4 bases, with 12 bases of the junction left unmatched. The germline V gene has CDR1 MNHEY and CDR2 SVGAGI. The CDR3 reads CASRPTGVQSDTQYF. As DNA, the CDR3 is TGTGCCAGCCGCCCAACAGGGGTTCAGTCAGATACGCAGTATTTT.

In this sample, this clonotype turned up many times. The CDR3 loop is CASSSRIDNEQFF. Here the CDR3 DNA reads TGCGCCAGCAGCTCACGGATCGACAATGAGCAGTTCTTC. This rearrangement joins TRBV5-1 to TRBJ2-1; D is uncertain. CDR3 size: 13 residues. V gave up 3 bases and J gave up 5 bases, with 9 bases separating them. Germline V gene sequence: CDR1 SGHRS, CDR2 YFSETQ.

The rearrangement joins TRBV9 to TRBJ2-7, with D uncertain. CDR1 is SGDLS and CDR2 is YYNGEE in the germline V gene. Between the trimmed V and J ends, which lost 3 bases and 2 bases, there was a span of 9 bases. CDR3 length equals 13 residues. This chain's CDR3 is CASSAHVTYEQYF. The DNA of the CDR3 is TGTGCCAGCAGCGCGCATGTAACCTACGAGCAGTACTTC.

The rearrangement uses TRBV28 and TRBJ1-5; D uncertain. The germline V gene has CDR1 MDHEN and CDR2 SYDVKM. The length of the CDR3 is 12 residues. The V end was cut by 4 bases, the J end by 5 bases, with 6 bases between. The CDR3 DNA reads TGTGCCAGCAGTTCCTCACATCAGCCCCAGCATTTT. It codes for CASSSSHQPQHF.

This clonotype has at least ten counts. The genes are TRBV10-3 and TRBJ2-5, with TRBD1 matching 7 bases. The CDR3 runs 15 residues. Trimming cost V 7 bases and J 5 bases; bases outside gene matches: 13. Per germline, CDR1 ENHRY and CDR2 SYGVKD. CDR3 bases: TGTGCCATCAAAGCTAGGGACAGTGAGACGGAGACCCAGTACTTC. This translates into CAIKARDSETETQYF.

The chain joins TRBV2 to TRBJ2-2, with 10 bases matching TRBD1. The CDR3 covers 15 residues. CDR1 is SNHLY and CDR2 is FYNNEI in the germline V gene. V dropped 7 bases and J dropped 7; count of bases not matched to a gene: 9. The CDR3 loop reads CASKWGTGADGELFF. In nucleotides, the CDR3 is TGTGCCAGCAAATGGGGGACAGGGGCTGACGGGGAGCTGTTTTTT.

Concerning this clonotype: The junction differs from germline at one of its ends, possibly a read error. The CDR3 is CTSSHTGDQETQYF. The CDR3 nucleotides read TGTACCAGCAGCCACACCGGGGACCAAGAGACCCAGTACTTC. The rearrangement links TRBV13 to TRBJ2-5; tentative D call: TRBD2 (5 bases). This CDR3 is built from 14 residues. Germline V gene data show CDR1 as PRHDT and CDR2 as FYEKMQ (reference sequence).

The chain carries TRBV5-1 and TRBJ2-7; 15 positions agree with TRBD2. The J call may be in error: the DNA end matches TRBJ2-5 better. The CDR3 length is 15 residues. Germline CDR1 is SGHRS and CDR2 is YFSETQ. The CDR3 DNA is TGCGCCAGCAGCGAGGGACTAGCGGGGGGCGCGACCCAGTACTTC. This sequence encodes CASSEGLAGGATQYF.

This clonotype was detected only a few times. The chain links TRBV4-1 to TRBJ1-1; no definite D call. The CDR3 is 12 residues long. Germline-derived CDR1 and CDR2 are MGHRA and YSYEKL. Trimming took off 6 bases at V and 8 bases at J, with 13 bases between the two ends. CDR3 in DNA: TGCGCCAGCAGTGGGCAGCGACGAGAAGCTTTCTTT. This translates into CASSGQRREAFF.

Turning to this clonotype: Since a much larger clone is just one base distant, this may be a read error. This rearrangement joins TRBV4-1 to TRBJ2-5, with 7 positions matching TRBD1. V trimming: 1 base; J trimming: 11 bases; junction bases outside the gene matches: 16. The CDR3 is made up of 16 amino acids. CDR1 and CDR2 from the germline V gene are MGHRA and YSYEKL. The CDR3 spells CASSQVKTGFTYGQYF. The CDR3 region has the DNA TGCGCCAGCAGCCAAGTTAAGACAGGGTTTACCTACGGGCAGTACTTC.

As for this clonotype: This may be a read error: a much more frequent sequence differs by one nucleotide. The V gene is TRBV7-9, the J gene TRBJ2-5, with TRBD1 matching 7 bases. After removal of 5 bases from V and 4 bases from J, the junction contained 4 bases not matched to a gene. This CDR3 is 13 amino acids long. Germline-derived CDR1 and CDR2 are SEHNR and FQNEAQ (reference sequence). The CDR3 coding sequence is TGTGCCAGCAGCGCCAACAGGGGAGAGACCCAGTACTTC. Translated, it gives CASSANRGETQYF.

This clonotype was detected only a few times. CDR3 region: CSAIGGGSPLHF. As DNA, the CDR3 is TGCAGTGCTATAGGCGGGGGTTCACCCCTCCACTTT. This chain connects TRBV20-1 to TRBJ1-6, with D possibly matching TRBD1 (5 bases). The CDR3 is 12 residues long. Trimming took off 4 bases at V and 9 bases at J, with 10 bases between the two ends. Germline CDR1 reads DFQATT; CDR2 reads SNEGSKA (reference sequence).